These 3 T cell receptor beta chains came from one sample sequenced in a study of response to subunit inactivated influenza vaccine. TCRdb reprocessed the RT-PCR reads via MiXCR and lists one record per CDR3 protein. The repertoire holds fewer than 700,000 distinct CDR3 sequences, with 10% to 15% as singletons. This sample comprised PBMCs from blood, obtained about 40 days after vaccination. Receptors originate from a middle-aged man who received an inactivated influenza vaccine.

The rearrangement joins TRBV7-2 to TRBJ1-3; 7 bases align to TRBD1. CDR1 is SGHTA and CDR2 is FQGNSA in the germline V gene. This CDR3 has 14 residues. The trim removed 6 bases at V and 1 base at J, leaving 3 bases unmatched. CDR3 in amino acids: CASRQQGSGNTIYF. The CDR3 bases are TGTGCCAGCAGACAACAGGGGTCTGGAAACACCATATATTTT.

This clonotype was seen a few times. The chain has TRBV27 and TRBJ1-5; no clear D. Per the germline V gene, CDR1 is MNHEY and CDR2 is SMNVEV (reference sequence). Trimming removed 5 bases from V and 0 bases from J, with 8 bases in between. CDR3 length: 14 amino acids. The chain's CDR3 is CASSPQVSNQPQHF. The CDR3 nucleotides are TGTGCCAGCAGTCCTCAAGTTAGCAATCAGCCCCAGCATTTT.

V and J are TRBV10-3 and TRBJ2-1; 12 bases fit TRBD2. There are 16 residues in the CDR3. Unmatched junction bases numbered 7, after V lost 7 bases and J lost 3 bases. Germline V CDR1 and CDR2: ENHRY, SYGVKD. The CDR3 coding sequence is TGTGCCATCAATGCGCTAGCGGGGGGGAACTACAATGAGCAGTTCTTC. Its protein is CAINALAGGNYNEQFF.